There are a few counts of the clone carrying this T cell receptor beta chain. A read error may account for a junction end that differs from germline. This specimen comes from a study of blood T cells in healthy people across ages. The donors, healthy Caucasians from Russia, were aged roughly 6 to 100. Each sample had at least 6.5 million PBMCs isolated. Per individual sample, total RNA of at least 5 micrograms was extracted. This CDR3 is 12 amino acids long. Germline CDR1 reads SEHNR; CDR2 reads FQNEAQ (reference sequence). A second roughly 6 to 12 cycle PCR used barcoded and J-beta primers. TCRdb itself ran the 5' RACE reads through MiXCR, one entry per CDR3 protein. The sample holds about 570,000 distinct CDR3 sequences; about 25% are singletons and the top ten take over 3.5%. The same data also contributed to another study, on T cells of mothers and their children. That work contributes: Mothers gave over 9.5 million TCR beta CDR3 reads each, and children roughly 3 million each.

Sample: blood. The chain combines TRBV7-9 with TRBJ2-5, with D perhaps being TRBD1 or TRBD2 (5 bases each). The clonotype comes from a boy aged 2 to 9 in good health. The CDR3: CASRDRGETQCF. The CDR3 nucleotides read TGTGCCAGCAGAGACAGAGGGGAGACCCAGTGCTTC.